Below, 13 T cell receptor beta chains from the same sample are listed, as sequenced in a study of cytotoxic CD8 clonotypes in ibrutinib-treated CLL. Produced via immunoSEQ multiplex PCR; TCRdb's table is partial and in-frame only. Of about 130,000 clones listed, 79% were seen once; the top ten hold roughly 13%. The sequences come from PBMCs, collected after 12 months of ibrutinib treatment. All receptors come from a human donor with chronic lymphocytic leukemia.

The V gene is TRBV9, the J gene TRBJ1-4; tentatively, D is TRBD1 (5 bases). Germline CDR1 reads SGDLS; CDR2 reads YYNGEE. The CDR3 has 15 amino acids. The V gene lost 4 bases and the J gene lost 3 bases, with 13 bases spanning the gap. As DNA, the CDR3 is TGTGCCAGCAGCCTCAGGACACAGTCTAATGAAAAACTGTTTTTT. As protein: CASSLRTQSNEKLFF. Based on the CDR3 plus reference TRBV9 and TRBJ1-4, the full variable domain is DSGVTQTPKHLITATGQRVTLRCSPRSGDLSVYWYQQSLDQGLQFLIQYYNGEERAKGNILERFSAQQFPDLHSELNLSSLELGDSALYFCASSLRTQSNEKLFFGSGTQLSVL.

The V call is TRBV15, the J call TRBJ1-5; D ambiguous. Trimming removed 5 bases from V and 8 bases from J, with 10 bases in between. This CDR3 comprises 12 residues. Germline values: CDR1 LNHNV, CDR2 YYDKDF (reference sequence). As DNA, the CDR3 is TGTGCCACCAGCGCCCCCGTGGAGCCCCAGCATTTT. Residues: CATSAPVEPQHF. The entire variable domain, with the rest obtained from reference TRBV15 and TRBJ1-5, is as follows: DAMVIQNPRYQVTQFGKPVTLSCSQTLNHNVMYWYQQKSSQAPKLLFHYYDKDFNNEADTPDNFQSRRPNTSFCFLDIRSPGLGDTAMYLCATSAPVEPQHFGDGTRLSIL.

The chain recombines TRBV29-1 with TRBJ2-3, with D possibly TRBD2 on 6 matching bases. Germline CDR1 and CDR2: SQVTM and ANQGSEA. This CDR3 contains 14 residues. Deletions cut 6 bases from V and 2 bases from J, with 15 bases between. The DNA of the CDR3 is TGCAGCGTCGAACTGGACTACCCCACAGATACGCAGTATTTT. Amino acids: CSVELDYPTDTQYF.

The genes are TRBV6-6 and TRBJ1-3, with unresolved D. Trimming stripped 6 bases from V and 0 bases from J, with 12 bases between. Germline V gene sequence: CDR1 MNHNY, CDR2 SVGAGI (reference sequence). This CDR3 is 15 amino acids long. This CDR3 reads CASRSGRVSGNTIYF. CDR3 in DNA: TGTGCCAGCAGGTCCGGGCGAGTCTCTGGAAACACCATATATTTT.

The rearrangement uses TRBV2 and TRBJ1-5; the match to TRBD1 covers 8 bases. The CDR3 covers 16 residues. J was trimmed by 1 base and V by 4 bases; bases with no gene match: 6. Germline CDR1 and CDR2: SNHLY and FYNNEI. The CDR3 spells CASSGQGAGSNQPQHF. In DNA, the CDR3 is TGTGCCAGCAGTGGGCAGGGGGCAGGGAGCAATCAGCCCCAGCATTTT.

This clone is a singleton in its sample. The chain carries TRBV10-3 and TRBJ2-1; 12 bases are shared with TRBD1. Germline CDR1 reads ENHRY; CDR2 reads SYGVKD. This CDR3 has 14 amino acids. The ends lost 6 bases at V and 8 bases at J; junction bases unmatched: 5. CDR3 amino acids: CAIRPGQGAYEQFF. DNA of the CDR3: TGTGCCATCAGACCGGGACAGGGGGCTTATGAGCAGTTCTTC.

The chain links TRBV5-1 to TRBJ2-1; D gene unclear. V was cut by 2 bases and J by 6 bases, with 6 bases left in between. The CDR3 spans 12 residues. Germline CDR1 reads SGHRS; CDR2 reads YFSETQ. Here the CDR3 reads CASSFNRNEQFF. The DNA of the CDR3 is TGCGCCAGCAGCTTTAATCGCAATGAGCAGTTCTTC.

The rearrangement joins TRBV28 to TRBJ2-3; the D is unclear. Per the germline V gene, CDR1 is MDHEN and CDR2 is SYDVKM. This CDR3 is built from 15 residues. The germline V and J ends were trimmed by 6 bases and 0 bases, with 13 bases remaining between them. CDR3 sequence reads: CASSTMAGSTDTQYF. Written as DNA, the CDR3 is TGTGCCAGCAGCACCATGGCCGGGAGCACAGATACGCAGTATTTT.

This clone has just one count. The CDR3 loop reads CASRKRQVGNQPQHF. The CDR3, as DNA: TGTGCCAGCAGGAAACGACAGGTGGGGAATCAGCCCCAGCATTTT. The gene calls are TRBV6-5 and TRBJ1-5, with D possibly being TRBD1 (6 bases). This CDR3 comprises 15 residues. V was pared by 6 bases and J by 4 bases, with 16 bases between. CDR1 MNHEY and CDR2 SVGAGI come from the germline V gene.

This clone has only one observation. The rearrangement uses TRBV10-2 and TRBJ2-3; 13 bases are shared with TRBD2. The V and J ends lost 6 bases and 5 bases, in that order; junction bases with no gene match: 2. The germline gives CDR1 WSHSY, CDR2 SAAADI. This CDR3 has 14 residues. This CDR3 is CASRGTSGKDTQYF. DNA of the CDR3: TGCGCCAGCAGGGGGACTAGCGGGAAAGATACGCAGTATTTT.

This chain joins TRBV6-6 and TRBJ2-1; 8 bases are shared with TRBD1. V was clipped by 5 bases and J by 9 bases; unmatched bases: 12. The germline V gene has CDR1 MNHNY and CDR2 SVGAGI (reference sequence). CDR3 length: 15 residues. The CDR3 protein is CASSLNVDRGSEQFF. The CDR3 nucleotides are TGTGCCAGCAGTCTAAATGTAGACAGGGGCAGTGAGCAGTTCTTC.

This sequence joins TRBV11-2 and TRBJ2-7, with 7 bases lining up with TRBD1. CDR1 is SGHAT and CDR2 is FQNNGV in the germline V gene. This CDR3 is built from 16 residues. Trimming at V came to 4 bases and at J to 0 bases, leaving 9 bases not matched to a gene. This chain's CDR3 is CASSSIRQGSSYEQYF. The CDR3 region has the DNA TGTGCCAGCAGCTCGATACGACAGGGAAGCTCCTACGAGCAGTACTTC.

CDR3 in amino acids: CASSGRGDQPQHF. The DNA of the CDR3 is TGTGCCAGCAGTGGTAGGGGGGATCAGCCCCAGCATTTT. This chain connects TRBV6-1 to TRBJ1-5; D is possibly TRBD1 (6 bases). V was pared by 4 bases and J by 5 bases, with 9 bases between. The CDR3 is made up of 13 amino acids. The germline CDR1 and CDR2 sequences are MNHNS and SASEGT.